This T cell receptor beta chain was identified in a study of technical replicates of blood from a few donors. Profiled with immunoSEQ multiplex PCR; TCRdb holds only in-frame clones, not every one. The table shows some 73,000 clones, with 90% to 95% occurring only once. The receptor was isolated from a human donor in good health. Some clones in this sample may be carry-over from other donors' samples. Input material: PBMCs.

CDR3 sequence: CASSHWGPLNTGELFF. CDR3 sequence (DNA): TGCGCCAGCAGCCACTGGGGGCCCTTGAACACCGGGGAGCTGTTTTTT. This chain connects TRBV5-1 to TRBJ2-2; a possible D gene is TRBD1 (6 bases). Trimming took off 4 bases at V and 1 base at J, with 14 bases between the two ends. CDR3 length equals 16 residues. Germline CDR1 SGHRS, CDR2 YFSETQ.